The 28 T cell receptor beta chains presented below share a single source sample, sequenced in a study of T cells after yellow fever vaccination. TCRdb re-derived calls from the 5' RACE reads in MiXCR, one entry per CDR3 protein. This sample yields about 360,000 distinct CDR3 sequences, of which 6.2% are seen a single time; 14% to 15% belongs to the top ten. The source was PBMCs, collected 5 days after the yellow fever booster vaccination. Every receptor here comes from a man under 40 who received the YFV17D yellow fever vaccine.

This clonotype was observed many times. The CDR3 reads CASTQDRVPGTGELFF. The CDR3 region has the DNA TGTGCCAGCACCCAGGACAGGGTGCCGGGGACCGGGGAGCTGTTTTTT. The rearrangement uses TRBV6-1 and TRBJ2-2; 8 nucleotides agree with TRBD1. This CDR3 comprises 16 residues. Germline assignment: CDR1 MNHNS and CDR2 SASEGT. V was clipped by 7 bases and J by 5 bases; unmatched bases: 12.

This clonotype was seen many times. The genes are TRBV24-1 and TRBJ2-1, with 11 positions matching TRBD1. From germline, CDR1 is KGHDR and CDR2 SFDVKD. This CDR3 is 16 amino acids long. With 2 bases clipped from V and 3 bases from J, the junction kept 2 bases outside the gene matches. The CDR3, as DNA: TGTGCCACCAGTGATTCCGGGACAGGGGGCTACAATGAGCAGTTCTTC. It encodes CATSDSGTGGYNEQFF.

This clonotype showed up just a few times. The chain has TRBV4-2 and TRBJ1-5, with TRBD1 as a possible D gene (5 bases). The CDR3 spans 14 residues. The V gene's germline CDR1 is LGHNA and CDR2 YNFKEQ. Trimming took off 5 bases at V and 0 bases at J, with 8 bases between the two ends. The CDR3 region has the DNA TGTGCCAGCAGCGACAGAAGTAGCAATCAGCCCCAGCATTTT. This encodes CASSDRSSNQPQHF.

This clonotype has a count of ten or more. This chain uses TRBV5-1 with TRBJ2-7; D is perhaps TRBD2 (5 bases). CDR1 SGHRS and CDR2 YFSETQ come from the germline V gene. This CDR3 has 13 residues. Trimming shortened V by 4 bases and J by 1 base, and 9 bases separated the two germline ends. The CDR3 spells CASSGSMSYEQYF. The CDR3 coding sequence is TGCGCCAGCAGCGGGAGTATGTCCTACGAGCAGTACTTC.

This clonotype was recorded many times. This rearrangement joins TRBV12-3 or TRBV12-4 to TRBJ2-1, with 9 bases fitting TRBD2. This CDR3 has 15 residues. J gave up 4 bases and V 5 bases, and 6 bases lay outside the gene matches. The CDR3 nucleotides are TGTGCCAGCAGTCCACGGACTAGCGATTACAATGAGCAGTTCTTC. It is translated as CASSPRTSDYNEQFF.

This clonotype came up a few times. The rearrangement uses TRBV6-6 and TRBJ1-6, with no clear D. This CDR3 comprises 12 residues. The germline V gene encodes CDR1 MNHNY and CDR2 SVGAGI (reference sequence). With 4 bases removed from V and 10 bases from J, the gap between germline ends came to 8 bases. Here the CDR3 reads CASSSQVSPLHF. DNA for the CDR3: TGTGCCAGCAGTTCCCAGGTATCACCCCTCCACTTT.

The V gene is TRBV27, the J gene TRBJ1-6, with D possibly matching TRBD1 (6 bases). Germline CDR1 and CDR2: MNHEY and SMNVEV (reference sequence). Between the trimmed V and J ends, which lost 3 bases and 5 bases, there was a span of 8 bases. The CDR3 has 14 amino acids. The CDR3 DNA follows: TGTGCCAGCAGTTTTGGACAGCATAATTCACCCCTCCACTTT. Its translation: CASSFGQHNSPLHF.

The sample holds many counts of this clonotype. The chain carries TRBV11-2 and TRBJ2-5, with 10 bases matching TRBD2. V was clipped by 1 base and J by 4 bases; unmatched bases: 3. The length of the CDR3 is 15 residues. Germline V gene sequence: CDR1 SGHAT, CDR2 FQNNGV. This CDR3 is CASSLVVAGGETQYF. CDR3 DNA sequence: TGTGCCAGCAGCTTAGTGGTAGCGGGAGGAGAGACCCAGTACTTC.

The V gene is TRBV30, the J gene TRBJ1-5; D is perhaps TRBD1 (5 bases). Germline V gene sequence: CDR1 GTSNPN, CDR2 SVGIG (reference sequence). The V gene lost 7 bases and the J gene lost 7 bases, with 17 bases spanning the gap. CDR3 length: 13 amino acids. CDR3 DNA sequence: TGTGCCTTGGAGGCTACAGCAGGGCAGCCCCAGCATTTT. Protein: CALEATAGQPQHF. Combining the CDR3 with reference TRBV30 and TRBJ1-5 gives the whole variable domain SQTIHQWPATLVQPVGSPLSLECTVEGTSNPNLYWYRQAAGRGLQLLFYSVGIGQISSEVPQNLSASRPQDRQFILSSKKLLLSDSGFYLCALEATAGQPQHFGDGTRLSIL.

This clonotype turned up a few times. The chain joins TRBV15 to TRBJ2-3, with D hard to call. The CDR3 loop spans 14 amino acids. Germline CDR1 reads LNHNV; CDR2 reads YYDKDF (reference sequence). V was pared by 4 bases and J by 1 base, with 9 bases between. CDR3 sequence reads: CATSTALGTDTQYF. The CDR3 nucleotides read TGTGCCACCAGCACGGCATTAGGCACAGATACGCAGTATTTT. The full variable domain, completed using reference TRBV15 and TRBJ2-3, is DAMVIQNPRYQVTQFGKPVTLSCSQTLNHNVMYWYQQKSSQAPKLLFHYYDKDFNNEADTPDNFQSRRPNTSFCFLDIRSPGLGDTAMYLCATSTALGTDTQYFGPGTRLTVL.

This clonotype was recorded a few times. The CDR3 coding sequence is TGTGCCAGCAGCCTCTCGACTAGCGGGAGTTCCTACGAGCAGTACTTC. Its translation is CASSLSTSGSSYEQYF. This sequence joins TRBV7-8 and TRBJ2-7, with 12 nucleotides matching TRBD2. The V gene's germline CDR1 is SGHVS and CDR2 FQNEAQ. V shed 5 bases, J shed 1 base, and the junction held 6 bases outside the gene matches. The CDR3 loop spans 16 amino acids.

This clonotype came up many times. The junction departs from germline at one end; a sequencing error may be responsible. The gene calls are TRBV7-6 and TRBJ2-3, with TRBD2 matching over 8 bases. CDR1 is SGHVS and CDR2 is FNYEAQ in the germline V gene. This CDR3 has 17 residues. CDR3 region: CASSWDTSGTEGGVFFF. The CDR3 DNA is TGTGCCAGCAGCTGGGACACTAGCGGAACGGAGGGCGGGGTGTTTTTTTTT. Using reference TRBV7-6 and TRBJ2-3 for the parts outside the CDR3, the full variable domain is GAGVSQSPRYKVTKRGQDVALRCDPISGHVSLYWYRQALGQGPEFLTYFNYEAQQDKSGLPNDRFSAERPEGSISTLTIQRTEQRDSAMYRCASSWDTSGTEGGVFFFGPGTRLTVL.

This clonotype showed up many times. CDR3 residues: CSATTGSYNEQFF. The CDR3 DNA reads TGCAGTGCTACGACAGGCTCCTACAATGAGCAGTTCTTC. This chain connects TRBV20-1 to TRBJ2-1, with D tentatively TRBD1 (6 bases). Germline CDR1 and CDR2: DFQATT and SNEGSKA (reference sequence). This CDR3 has 13 amino acids. The V gene lost 4 bases and the J gene lost 0 bases, with 7 bases spanning the gap.

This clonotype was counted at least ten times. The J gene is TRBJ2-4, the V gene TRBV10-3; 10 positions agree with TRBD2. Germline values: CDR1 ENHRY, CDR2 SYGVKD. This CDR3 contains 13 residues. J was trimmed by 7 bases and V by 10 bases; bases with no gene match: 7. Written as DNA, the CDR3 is TGTGCCACCTCTACTAGCGGGACCAACATTCAGTACTTC. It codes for CATSTSGTNIQYF.

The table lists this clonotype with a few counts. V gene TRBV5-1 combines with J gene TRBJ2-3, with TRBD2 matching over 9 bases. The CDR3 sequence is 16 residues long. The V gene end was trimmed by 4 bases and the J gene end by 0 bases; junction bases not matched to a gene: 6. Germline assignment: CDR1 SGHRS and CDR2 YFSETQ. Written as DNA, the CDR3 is TGCGCCAGCAGCCGGGGACTAGCCGACAGCACAGATACGCAGTATTTT. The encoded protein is CASSRGLADSTDTQYF. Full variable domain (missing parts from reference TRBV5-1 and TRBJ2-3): KAGVTQTPRYLIKTRGQQVTLSCSPISGHRSVSWYQQTPGQGLQFLFEYFSETQRNKGNFPGRFSGRQFSNSRSEMNVSTLELGDSALYLCASSRGLADSTDTQYFGPGTRLTVL.

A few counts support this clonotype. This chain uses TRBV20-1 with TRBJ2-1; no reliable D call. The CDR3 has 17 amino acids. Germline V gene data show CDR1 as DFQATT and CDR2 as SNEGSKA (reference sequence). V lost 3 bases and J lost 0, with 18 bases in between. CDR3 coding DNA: TGCAGTGCTAGCGGCTTCAGTCCTGCAAGCTCCTACAATGAGCAGTTCTTC. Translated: CSASGFSPASSYNEQFF.

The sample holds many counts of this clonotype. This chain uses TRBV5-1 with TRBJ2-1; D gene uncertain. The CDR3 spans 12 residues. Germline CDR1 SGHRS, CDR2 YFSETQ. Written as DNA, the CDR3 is TGCGGCCCCTGCGAACGCCACAATGAGCAGTTCTTC. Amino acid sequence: CGPCERHNEQFF.

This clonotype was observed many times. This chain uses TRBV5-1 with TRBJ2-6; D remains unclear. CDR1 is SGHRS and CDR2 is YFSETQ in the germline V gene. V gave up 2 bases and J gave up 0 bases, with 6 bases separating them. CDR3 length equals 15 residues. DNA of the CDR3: TGCGCCAGCAGCTTAGGAAGCTCTGGGGCCAACGTCCTGACTTTC. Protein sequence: CASSLGSSGANVLTF.

The CDR3 protein is CASSSRVADTQYF. The CDR3 DNA reads TGTGCCAGCAGTTCCCGGGTAGCAGATACGCAGTATTTT. The chain employs TRBV27 and TRBJ2-3; D uncertain. The V end was cut by 4 bases, the J end by 4 bases, with 9 bases between. The CDR3 covers 13 residues. Germline V gene lookup returns CDR1 MNHEY and CDR2 SMNVEV (reference sequence).

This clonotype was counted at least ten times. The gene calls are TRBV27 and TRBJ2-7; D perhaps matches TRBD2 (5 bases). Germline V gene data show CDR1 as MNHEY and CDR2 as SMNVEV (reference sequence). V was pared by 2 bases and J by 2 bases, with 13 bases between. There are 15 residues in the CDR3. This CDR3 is CASSLAPRGTYEQYF. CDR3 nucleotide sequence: TGTGCCAGCAGTTTAGCCCCCCGAGGGACCTACGAGCAGTACTTC.

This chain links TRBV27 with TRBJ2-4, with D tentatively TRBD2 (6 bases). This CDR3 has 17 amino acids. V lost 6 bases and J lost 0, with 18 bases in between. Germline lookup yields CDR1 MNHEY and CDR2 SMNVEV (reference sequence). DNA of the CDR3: TGTGCCAGCAGCCGAGGGGTCGGGACTTTAGCCAAAAACATTCAGTACTTC. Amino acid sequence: CASSRGVGTLAKNIQYF.

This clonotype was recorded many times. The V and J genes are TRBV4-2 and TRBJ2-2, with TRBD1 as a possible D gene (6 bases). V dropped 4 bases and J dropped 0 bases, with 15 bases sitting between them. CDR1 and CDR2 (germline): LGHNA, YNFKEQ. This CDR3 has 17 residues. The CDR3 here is CASSPQGRPTNTGELFF. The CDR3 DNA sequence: TGTGCCAGCAGCCCACAGGGCAGGCCTACGAACACCGGGGAGCTGTTTTTT.

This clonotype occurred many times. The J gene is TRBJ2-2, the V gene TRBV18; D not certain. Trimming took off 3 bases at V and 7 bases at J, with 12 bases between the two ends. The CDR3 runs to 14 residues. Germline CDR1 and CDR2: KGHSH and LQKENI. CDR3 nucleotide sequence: TGTGCCAGCTCACCGGCGGCAATTCACGGGGAGCTGTTTTTT. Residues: CASSPAAIHGELFF. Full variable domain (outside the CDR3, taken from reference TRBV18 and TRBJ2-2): NAGVMQNPRHLVRRRGQEARLRCSPMKGHSHVYWYRQLPEEGLKFMVYLQKENIIDESGMPKERFSAEFPKEGPSILRIQQVVRGDSAAYFCASSPAAIHGELFFGEGSRLTVL.

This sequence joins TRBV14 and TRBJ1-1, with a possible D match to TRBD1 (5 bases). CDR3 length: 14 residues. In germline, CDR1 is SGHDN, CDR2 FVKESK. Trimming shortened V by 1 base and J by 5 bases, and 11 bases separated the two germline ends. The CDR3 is CASSQGRGITEAFF. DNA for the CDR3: TGTGCCAGCAGCCAAGGTCGGGGCATAACTGAAGCTTTCTTT.

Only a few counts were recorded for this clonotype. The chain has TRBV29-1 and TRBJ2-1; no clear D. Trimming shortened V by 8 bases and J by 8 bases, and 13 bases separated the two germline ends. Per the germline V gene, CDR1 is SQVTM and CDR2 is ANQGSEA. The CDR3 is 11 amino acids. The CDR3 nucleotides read TGCAGCAAAAGGCTAGGAGATGAGCAGTTCTTC. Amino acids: CSKRLGDEQFF.

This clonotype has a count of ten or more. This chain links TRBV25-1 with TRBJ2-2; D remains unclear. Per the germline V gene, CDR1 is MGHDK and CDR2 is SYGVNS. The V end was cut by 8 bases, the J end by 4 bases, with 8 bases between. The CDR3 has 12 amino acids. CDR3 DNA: TGTGCCAGCCACCATTTCACCGGGGAGCTGTTTTTT. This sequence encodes CASHHFTGELFF.

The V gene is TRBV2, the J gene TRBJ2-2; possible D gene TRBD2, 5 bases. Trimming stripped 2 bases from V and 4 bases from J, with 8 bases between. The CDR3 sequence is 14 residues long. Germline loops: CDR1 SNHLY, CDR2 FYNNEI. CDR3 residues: CASSELLGTGELFF. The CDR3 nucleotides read TGTGCCAGCAGTGAATTACTAGGCACCGGGGAGCTGTTTTTT.

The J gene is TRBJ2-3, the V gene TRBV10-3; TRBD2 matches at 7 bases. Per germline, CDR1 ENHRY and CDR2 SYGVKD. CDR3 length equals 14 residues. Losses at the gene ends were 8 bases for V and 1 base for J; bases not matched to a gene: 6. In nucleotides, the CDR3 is TGTGCCATCGCAGCGGGGAAGCGCACAGATACGCAGTATTTT. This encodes CAIAAGKRTDTQYF.